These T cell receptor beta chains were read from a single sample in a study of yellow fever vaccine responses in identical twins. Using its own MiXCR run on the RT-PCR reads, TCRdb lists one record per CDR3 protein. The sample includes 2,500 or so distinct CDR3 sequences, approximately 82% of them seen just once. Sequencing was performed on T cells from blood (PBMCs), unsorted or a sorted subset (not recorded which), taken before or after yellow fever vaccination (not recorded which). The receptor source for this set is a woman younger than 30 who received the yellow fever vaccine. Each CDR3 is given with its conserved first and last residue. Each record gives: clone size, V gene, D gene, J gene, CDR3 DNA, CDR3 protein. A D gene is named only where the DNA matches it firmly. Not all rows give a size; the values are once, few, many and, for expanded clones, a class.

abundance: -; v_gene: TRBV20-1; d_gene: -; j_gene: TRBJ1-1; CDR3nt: TGCAGTGCTAGTTCCGACAGGATGAACACTGAAGCTTTCTTT; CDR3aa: CSASSDRMNTEAFF
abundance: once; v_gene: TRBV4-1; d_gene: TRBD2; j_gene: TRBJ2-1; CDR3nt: TGCGCCAGCAGCCCGGGACTAGCGGACAATGAGCAGTTCTTC; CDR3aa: CASSPGLADNEQFF
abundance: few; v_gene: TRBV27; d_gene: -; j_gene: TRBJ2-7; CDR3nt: TGTGCCAGCAGTCCGAGCATTTCCTACGAGCAGTACTTC; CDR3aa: CASSPSISYEQYF
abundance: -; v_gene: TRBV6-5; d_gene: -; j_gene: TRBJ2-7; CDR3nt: TGTGCCAGCAGTTACACTAGTGGCCGCTACGAGCAGTACTTC; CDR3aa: CASSYTSGRYEQYF
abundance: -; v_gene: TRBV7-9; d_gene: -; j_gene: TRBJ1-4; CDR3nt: TGTGCCAGCAGCTCCGTATCCCGTGAAAAACTGTTTTTT; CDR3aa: CASSSVSREKLFF
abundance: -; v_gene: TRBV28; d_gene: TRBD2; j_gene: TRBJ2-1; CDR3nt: TGTGCCAGCACCCTCGGGGGGGCCACGGTCCTTCAGTTCTTC; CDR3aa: CASTLGGATVLQFF
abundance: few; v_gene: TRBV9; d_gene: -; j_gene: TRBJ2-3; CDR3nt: TGTGCCAGCAGCGTAGAGGTCCCCGATACGCAGTATTTT; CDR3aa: CASSVEVPDTQYF
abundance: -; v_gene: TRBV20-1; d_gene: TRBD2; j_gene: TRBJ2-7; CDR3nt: TGCAGTGCCCAAAGACTAGCGAGCTACGAGCAGTACTTC; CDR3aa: CSAQRLASYEQYF
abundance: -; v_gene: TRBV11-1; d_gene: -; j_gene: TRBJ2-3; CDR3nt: TGTGCCAGCAGGACCACAGGAGGTACAGATACGCAGTATTTT; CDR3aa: CASRTTGGTDTQYF
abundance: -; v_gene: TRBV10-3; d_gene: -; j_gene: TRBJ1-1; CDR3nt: TGTGCCATCAGTGAGTCGGTACGGGCTGAAGCTTTCTTT; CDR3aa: CAISESVRAEAFF
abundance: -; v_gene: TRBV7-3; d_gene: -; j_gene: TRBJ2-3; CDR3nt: TGTGCCAGCAGCTTAACGGGGCGCGATACGCAGTATTTT; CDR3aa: CASSLTGRDTQYF
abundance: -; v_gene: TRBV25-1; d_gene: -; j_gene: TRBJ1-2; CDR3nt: TGTGCCAGCAGCCCCTGGGGGAGAAACTATGGCTACACCTTC; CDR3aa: CASSPWGRNYGYTF
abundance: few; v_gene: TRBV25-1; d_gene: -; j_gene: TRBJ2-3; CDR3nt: TGTGCCAGCTCCAATTTTGGGTTCACAGATACGCAGTATTTT; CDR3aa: CASSNFGFTDTQYF
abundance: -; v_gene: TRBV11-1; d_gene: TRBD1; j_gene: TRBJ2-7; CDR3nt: TGTGCCAGCAGCTTATTACAGGGGGCTTACGAGCAGTACTTC; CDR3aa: CASSLLQGAYEQYF
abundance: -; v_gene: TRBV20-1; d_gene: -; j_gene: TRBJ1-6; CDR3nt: TGCAGTGCTAGTCATAAGAATTCACCCCTCCACTTT; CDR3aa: CSASHKNSPLHF
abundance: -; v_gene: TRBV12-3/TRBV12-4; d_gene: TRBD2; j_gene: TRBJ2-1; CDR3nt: TGTGCCAGCAGTTCCCCGGGGAGAGCGGGATACAATGAGCAGTTCTTC; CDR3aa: CASSSPGRAGYNEQFF
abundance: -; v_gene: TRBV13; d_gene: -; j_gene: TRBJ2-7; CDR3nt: TGTGCCAGCAGCTCACCGGGAATCTCCTACGAGCAGTACTTC; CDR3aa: CASSSPGISYEQYF
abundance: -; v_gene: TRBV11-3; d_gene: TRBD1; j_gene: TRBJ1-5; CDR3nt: TGTGCCAGCAGGGGGACAGGGGGCGATGGGTATAGCAATCAGCCCCAGCATTTT; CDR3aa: CASRGTGGDGYSNQPQHF
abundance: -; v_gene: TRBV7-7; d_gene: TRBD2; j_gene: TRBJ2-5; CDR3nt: TGTGCCAGCAGCTTTGGCCCTGGGAGCGGGACCCAAGAGACCCAGTACTTC; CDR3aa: CASSFGPGSGTQETQYF
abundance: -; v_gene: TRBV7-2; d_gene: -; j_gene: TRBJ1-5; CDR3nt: TGTGCCAGCAGCTTAGCGGCAGTCAATCAGCCCCAGCATTTT; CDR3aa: CASSLAAVNQPQHF
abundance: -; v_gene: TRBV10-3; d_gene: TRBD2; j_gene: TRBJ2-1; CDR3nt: TGTGCCATCAGTGAGAGGTCTAGCGGATACAATGAGCAGTTCTTC; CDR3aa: CAISERSSGYNEQFF
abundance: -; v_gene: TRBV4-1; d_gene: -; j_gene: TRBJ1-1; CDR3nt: TGCGCCAGCAGCCAAGGACTGGTGAACACTGAAGCTTTCTTT; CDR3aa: CASSQGLVNTEAFF
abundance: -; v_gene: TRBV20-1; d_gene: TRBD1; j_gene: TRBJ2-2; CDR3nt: TGCAGTGCTAGAAGGACAGGGTCCCACACCGGGGAGCTGTTTTTT; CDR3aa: CSARRTGSHTGELFF
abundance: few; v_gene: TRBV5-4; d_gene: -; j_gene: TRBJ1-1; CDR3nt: TGTGCCAGCAGCTTGGTCGGGGTATGGGTGGGTCCCCCTTTAGGTTTCTTT; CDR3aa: CASSLVGVWVGPPLGFF
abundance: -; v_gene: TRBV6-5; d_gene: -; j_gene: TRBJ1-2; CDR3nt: TGTGCCAGCAGTTACTCCCAGCAGGGCCCTTATGGCTACACCTTC; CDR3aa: CASSYSQQGPYGYTF
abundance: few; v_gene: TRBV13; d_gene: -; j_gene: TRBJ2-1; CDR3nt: TGTGCTAGAACAGGGAACTCCTACAATGAGCAGTTCTTC; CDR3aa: CARTGNSYNEQFF
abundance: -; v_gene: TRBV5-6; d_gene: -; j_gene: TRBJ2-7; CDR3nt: TGTGCCAGCAGCTTGGGAGGGGACATCTACGAGCAGTACTTC; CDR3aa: CASSLGGDIYEQYF
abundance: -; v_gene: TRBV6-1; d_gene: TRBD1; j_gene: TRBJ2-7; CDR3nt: TGTGCCAGCAGTGCCAGGGGGCAGAACAGCGAGCAGTACTTC; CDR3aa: CASSARGQNSEQYF
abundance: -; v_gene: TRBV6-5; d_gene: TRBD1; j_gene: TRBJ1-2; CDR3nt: TGTGCCAGCAGTTACTCAACAGGGGGCGATGGCTACACCTTC; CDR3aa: CASSYSTGGDGYTF
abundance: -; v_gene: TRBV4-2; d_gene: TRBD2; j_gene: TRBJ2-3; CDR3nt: TGTGCCACTGCTAGCGGGGGGGAGACAGATACGCAGTATTTT; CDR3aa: CATASGGETDTQYF
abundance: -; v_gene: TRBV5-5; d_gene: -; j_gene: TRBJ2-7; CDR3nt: TGTGCCAGCAGCTTGGAGCGTTCCTACGAGCAGTACTTC; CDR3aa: CASSLERSYEQYF
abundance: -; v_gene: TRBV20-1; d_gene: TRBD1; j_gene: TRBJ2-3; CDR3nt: TGCAGCCGAGGGGGCGGCTCAGATACGCAGTATTTT; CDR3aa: CSRGGGSDTQYF